This T cell receptor beta chain originates from a study of blood T cells in healthy people across ages. In the study overall: The capture of about one barcoded beta molecule per two T cells was achieved by template switching.

Alongside a J-beta primer mix, a sample-barcoded 5' primer served in a second PCR lasting 7 to 11 cycles. TCRdb analysed the 5' RACE reads with MiXCR anew, one entry per CDR3 protein. This sample yields around 1,900,000 distinct CDR3 sequences, of which about 39% are seen a single time; 20% to 25% belongs to the top ten. Each donor supplied approximately 10 milliliters of peripheral blood. Total RNA extracted from each sample amounted to at least 5.5 micrograms. A note on this clonotype: Antigen unknown.

Germline trimming cut 7 bases from V and 0 bases from J; bases unmatched to any gene: 14. This CDR3 is 17 amino acids long. General study points: Roughly linear age-related decline in beta diversity appeared, significant by age about 37.

The sample comprised blood. The source of this sequence is a human donor in good health. The chain joins TRBV12-3 or TRBV12-4 to TRBJ2-5, with 7 bases matching TRBD1. CDR3 loop: CASTQPPQGPYQETQYF. CDR3 coding DNA: TGTGCCAGCACCCAACCCCCACAGGGGCCATACCAAGAGACCCAGTACTTC.